This TCR beta chain emerged from a study of blood T cell repertoires in COVID-19. As for the study in general: The study drew acute and convalescent COVID-19 samples from the United States, Italy and Spain. From T cells, B-cell-depleted T cells, or PBMCs came the material, which was cDNA or gDNA.

Germline lookup yields CDR1 SGHVS and CDR2 FQNEAQ. Trimming pared 5 bases from V and 8 bases from J, leaving 12 bases between. CDR3 size: 12 residues. TCRdb's table, derived via immunoSEQ multiplex PCR, lists solely in-frame clones and lacks some. Of 200,000 to 250,000 clones in the sample, 87% were seen once. Sequenced material: peripheral blood. The receptor comes from a woman aged 18-29 years who had recovered from COVID-19. This chain uses TRBV7-8 with TRBJ1-2, with D possibly being TRBD1 (6 bases). In DNA, the CDR3 is TGTGCCAGCAGCCGTGACAGGCTAGGCTACACCTTC. This translates into CASSRDRLGYTF.